The 31 T cell receptor beta chains given below trace back to one sample, sequenced in a study of cytomegalovirus exposure and HLA in healthy donors. Vbeta (60) and Jbeta (13) primers were used in the PCR. Measured with immunoSEQ multiplex PCR; TCRdb has only the in-frame clones, and not every one. The sample carries 200,000 or so clones, around 77% recorded once. Sequenced input: PBMCs. The receptors were gathered from a woman in her thirties in good health and CMV-seronegative.

The chain links TRBV7-2 to TRBJ2-5; D is possibly TRBD2 (5 bases). Trimming shortened V by 0 bases and J by 8 bases, and 13 bases separated the two germline ends. The length of the CDR3 is 14 residues. Germline values: CDR1 SGHTA, CDR2 FQGNSA. In DNA, the CDR3 is TGTGCCAGCAGCTTAGCGCGTCCCCCGGGAACCCAGTACTTC. Its protein is CASSLARPPGTQYF.

This sequence joins TRBV4-1 and TRBJ2-2; possibly TRBD2 for D (7 bases). Germline values: CDR1 MGHRA, CDR2 YSYEKL. The CDR3 consists of 17 residues. V lost 3 bases and J lost 2, with 16 bases in between. The CDR3 nucleotides read TGCGCCAGCAGCCAGAGGGGGGGCGGGGCTAACACCGGGGAGCTGTTTTTT. This codes for CASSQRGGGANTGELFF.

This chain joins TRBV6-1 and TRBJ2-7, with 8 bases matching TRBD2. V dropped 11 bases and J dropped 2; count of bases not matched to a gene: 8. The V gene's germline CDR1 is MNHNS and CDR2 SASEGT. The CDR3 loop spans 13 amino acids. CDR3 nucleotides: TGTGCCGCCGCGGGGGGAGAAGCCTACGAGCAGTACTTC. This gives the protein CAAAGGEAYEQYF.

The CDR3 spells CAISEADRVHGYTF. DNA for the CDR3: TGTGCCATCAGTGAGGCGGACAGGGTCCATGGCTACACCTTC. The chain uses TRBV10-3 and TRBJ1-2; TRBD1 agrees at 8 bases. Losses at the gene ends were 2 bases for V and 6 bases for J; bases not matched to a gene: 5. Germline V lookup: CDR1 ENHRY, CDR2 SYGVKD. The CDR3 runs 14 residues.

CDR3 region: CASSFGGGTDTQYF. CDR3 DNA sequence: TGTGCCAGCAGTTTTGGGGGGGGCACAGATACGCAGTATTTT. V gene TRBV27 combines with J gene TRBJ2-3; 7 bases map to TRBD2. V was clipped by 3 bases and J by 1 base; unmatched bases: 1. CDR1 is MNHEY, CDR2 SMNVEV, per germline (reference sequence). This CDR3 is built from 14 residues.

This chain joins TRBV15 and TRBJ1-4, with 7 bases fitting TRBD1. This CDR3 has 13 residues. Trimming cost V 8 bases and J 6 bases; bases outside gene matches: 6. Looked up from germline, CDR1 is LNHNV and CDR2 is YYDKDF (reference sequence). CDR3 protein: CATRQGVYEKLFF. In DNA form, the CDR3 reads TGTGCCACCCGACAGGGCGTCTATGAAAAACTGTTTTTT.

V usage is TRBV9 and J usage is TRBJ2-5; TRBD2 agrees at 8 bases. This CDR3 spans 15 amino acids. The V gene's germline CDR1 is SGDLS and CDR2 YYNGEE. The V and J ends lost 4 bases and 2 bases, in that order; junction bases with no gene match: 7. The CDR3 DNA reads as TGTGCCAGCAGCACGTATCGGGGGGGTCAAGAGACCCAGTACTTC. This sequence encodes CASSTYRGGQETQYF.

This clone was recorded only once. This chain uses TRBV28 with TRBJ2-1, with 15 nucleotides matching TRBD2. V was pared by 1 base and J by 7 bases, with 8 bases of the junction left unmatched. The germline CDR1 and CDR2 sequences are MDHEN and SYDVKM. The CDR3 is 18 amino acids. The CDR3 DNA sequence: TGTGCCAGCAGTTTATTCGGGCGCGGACTAGCGGGAGGGAATGAGCAGTTCTTC. Its protein is CASSLFGRGLAGGNEQFF.

The rearrangement joins TRBV6-5 to TRBJ2-1, with 8 positions matching TRBD1. Looked up from germline, CDR1 is MNHEY and CDR2 is SVGAGI. CDR3 length equals 14 residues. V shed 6 bases, J shed 2 bases, and the junction held 3 bases outside the gene matches. The CDR3 DNA follows: TGTGCCAGCAGAAGGGACAGGACCTACAATGAGCAGTTCTTC. Translation gives CASRRDRTYNEQFF.

This clone was seen a handful of times. The chain carries TRBV29-1 and TRBJ2-5; TRBD2 agrees at 8 bases. Germline-derived CDR1 and CDR2 are SQVTM and ANQGSEA. The CDR3 consists of 15 residues. Trimming removed 1 base from V and 2 bases from J; junction bases left unmatched: 6. The CDR3: CSVEGMREVQETQYF. CDR3 in DNA: TGCAGCGTTGAAGGTATGCGGGAGGTTCAAGAGACCCAGTACTTC. Looking up the rest from reference TRBV29-1 and TRBJ2-5 gives the full variable domain: SAVISQKPSRDICQRGTSLTIQCQVDSQVTMMFWYRQQPGQSLTLIATANQGSEATYESGFVIDKFPISRPNLTFSTLTVSNMSPEDSSIYLCSVEGMREVQETQYFGPGTRLLVL.

V usage is TRBV29-1 and J usage is TRBJ2-5; TRBD2 matches at 12 bases. Germline V lookup: CDR1 SQVTM, CDR2 ANQGSEA. This CDR3 comprises 15 residues. Trimming at V came to 7 bases and at J to 4 bases, leaving 10 bases not matched to a gene. CDR3 in amino acids: CSGRLAGASLETQYF. The DNA of the CDR3 is TGCAGCGGCCGACTAGCGGGAGCCTCTTTAGAGACCCAGTACTTC.

The chain has TRBV5-4 and TRBJ2-7; possibly TRBD1 for D (5 bases). CDR1 and CDR2 (germline): SGHNT, YYREEE (reference sequence). The CDR3 totals 13 residues. The V and J ends lost 4 bases and 3 bases respectively, with 11 bases between them. In DNA, the CDR3 is TGTGCCAGCAGCAAACCGACAGACTACGAGCAGTACTTC. Protein sequence: CASSKPTDYEQYF.

The chain is built from TRBV7-8 and TRBJ1-2, with unresolved D. The CDR3 runs to 14 residues. Trimming stripped 2 bases from V and 4 bases from J, with 11 bases between. Germline values: CDR1 SGHVS, CDR2 FQNEAQ. CDR3 in amino acids: CASSLREPAYGYTF. CDR3 coding DNA: TGTGCCAGCAGCTTACGGGAGCCGGCCTATGGCTACACCTTC. Complete variable domain (other parts from reference TRBV7-8 and TRBJ1-2): GAGVSQSPRYKVAKRGQDVALRCDPISGHVSLFWYQQALGQGPEFLTYFQNEAQLDKSGLPSDRFFAERPEGSVSTLKIQRTQQEDSAVYLCASSLREPAYGYTFGSGTRLTVV.

The chain recombines TRBV7-8 with TRBJ2-7; the match to TRBD1 covers 10 bases. The CDR3 runs to 15 residues. V lost 5 bases, J lost 3 bases, and 7 bases stayed unmatched. CDR1 is SGHVS, CDR2 FQNEAQ, per germline. The CDR3 coding sequence is TGTGCCAGCAGCACCGGGACAGGGGCATTCTACGAGCAGTACTTC. Its translation is CASSTGTGAFYEQYF.

The J gene is TRBJ1-6, the V gene TRBV18; 9 nucleotides match TRBD1. The length of the CDR3 is 16 residues. V shed 4 bases, J shed 9 bases, and the junction held 10 bases outside the gene matches. CDR1 KGHSH and CDR2 LQKENI come from the germline V gene. The CDR3 loop is CASSQRLQGAGSPLHF. The DNA of the CDR3 is TGTGCCAGCTCACAACGACTACAGGGGGCGGGTTCACCCCTCCACTTT.

About this clone itself: The sample carries other DNA sequences with the same CDR3. The rearrangement joins TRBV27 to TRBJ1-2; unclear D gene. Germline V lookup: CDR1 MNHEY, CDR2 SMNVEV (reference sequence). Between the trimmed V and J ends, which lost 2 bases and 2 bases, there was a span of 6 bases. The CDR3 has 13 amino acids. DNA of the CDR3: TGTGCCAGCAGTTTACGAGTCAACTATGGCTACACCTTC. Translation: CASSLRVNYGYTF.

The gene calls are TRBV7-2 and TRBJ1-5, with TRBD1 identical over 8 bases. The CDR3 sequence is 15 residues long. V gave up 0 bases and J gave up 9 bases; unmatched junction bases: 7. Germline-derived CDR1 and CDR2 are SGHTA and FQGNSA. The CDR3 sequence: CASSLARTGNLPQHF. The CDR3 bases are TGTGCCAGCAGCTTAGCGCGGACAGGGAATTTGCCCCAGCATTTT.

V usage is TRBV5-5 and J usage is TRBJ1-1; D is unresolved. Germline CDR1 is SGHKS and CDR2 is YYEKEE (reference sequence). The CDR3 runs 15 residues. Trimming removed 3 bases at V and 5 bases at J, with 17 bases between. CDR3 sequence reads: CASSSTHSRRTEAFF. The CDR3 nucleotides read TGTGCCAGCAGCTCGACCCACAGTAGAAGGACTGAAGCTTTCTTT. Full variable domain (outside the CDR3, taken from reference TRBV5-5 and TRBJ1-1): DAGVTQSPTHLIKTRGQQVTLRCSPISGHKSVSWYQQVLGQGPQFIFQYYEKEERGRGNFPDRFSARQFPNYSSELNVNALLLGDSALYLCASSSTHSRRTEAFFGQGTRLTVV.

This chain joins TRBV30 and TRBJ1-5, with 11 bases identical to TRBD1. V trimming: 7 bases; J trimming: 0 bases; junction bases outside the gene matches: 8. From germline, CDR1 is GTSNPN and CDR2 SVGIG (reference sequence). The CDR3 runs to 16 residues. CDR3 in DNA: TGTGCCTCCACCGGGACAGGGGGTTATAGCAATCAGCCCCAGCATTTT. This translates into CASTGTGGYSNQPQHF.

The chain recombines TRBV5-1 with TRBJ2-7, with D hard to call. Trimming shortened V by 4 bases and J by 5 bases, and 16 bases separated the two germline ends. CDR3 size: 14 residues. Germline-derived CDR1 and CDR2 are SGHRS and YFSETQ. CDR3 DNA: TGCGCCAGCAGCACACAAAACGGGTCCAACGAGCAGTACTTC. Amino acid sequence: CASSTQNGSNEQYF.

The chain links TRBV27 to TRBJ1-2; D possibly corresponds to TRBD1 (5 bases). The CDR3 covers 14 residues. CDR1 is MNHEY, CDR2 SMNVEV, per germline (reference sequence). Trimming shortened V by 6 bases and J by 6 bases, and 17 bases separated the two germline ends. The CDR3 DNA reads TGTGCCAGCAGCGACGGGGGTCCTTTGAATGGCTACACCTTC. Translation: CASSDGGPLNGYTF.

This chain joins TRBV6-5 and TRBJ1-1; maybe TRBD1 (6 bases). V was clipped by 8 bases and J by 6 bases, with 19 bases between them. The germline V gene has CDR1 MNHEY and CDR2 SVGAGI. The CDR3 length is 14 residues. The CDR3 bases are TGTGCCAGCCAATTAGTAGGGACAAGACCTGAAGCTTTCTTT. It yields the protein CASQLVGTRPEAFF.

The J gene is TRBJ2-1, the V gene TRBV27; 8 nucleotides align to TRBD2. The germline CDR1 and CDR2 sequences are MNHEY and SMNVEV (reference sequence). Trimming took 7 bases from V and 6 from J; bases not matched to a gene: 11. The CDR3 covers 15 residues. The chain's CDR3 is CASTYPGTRGNEQFF. For the CDR3, the DNA is TGTGCCAGCACATACCCCGGGACTAGGGGCAATGAGCAGTTCTTC.

The sample holds one count of this clone. The chain couples TRBV5-1 to TRBJ2-2; D is possibly TRBD2 (6 bases). The V and J ends lost 0 bases and 7 bases respectively, with 16 bases between them. The length of the CDR3 is 16 residues. In germline, CDR1 is SGHRS, CDR2 YFSETQ. The CDR3 DNA reads as TGCGCCAGCAGCTTGGACCGGGAAGGAGGGTTCGGGGAGCTGTTTTTT. Amino acid sequence: CASSLDREGGFGELFF.

This clone was observed once. This chain connects TRBV2 to TRBJ2-2, with D possibly TRBD1 on 5 matching bases. Trimming left V 7 bases short and J 2 bases short, with 17 bases between. This CDR3 contains 16 residues. In germline, CDR1 is SNHLY, CDR2 FYNNEI. In DNA form, the CDR3 reads TGTGCCAGCAAGGTGAGGATGACAGCTAACACCGGGGAGCTGTTTTTT. Protein product: CASKVRMTANTGELFF.

This chain links TRBV6-1 with TRBJ1-1; D remains unclear. The germline CDR1 and CDR2 sequences are MNHNS and SASEGT. V dropped 6 bases and J dropped 1 base, with 6 bases sitting between them. The CDR3 spans 12 residues. In nucleotides, the CDR3 is TGTGCCAGCAGGCCGGGGAACACTGAAGCTTTCTTT. This sequence encodes CASRPGNTEAFF.

This clone has only a few counts. The chain combines TRBV5-1 with TRBJ2-7; D is possibly TRBD2 (5 bases). The CDR3 runs to 15 residues. With 0 bases removed from V and 4 bases from J, the gap between germline ends came to 14 bases. Germline-derived CDR1 and CDR2 are SGHRS and YFSETQ. CDR3 nucleotide sequence: TGCGCCAGCAGCTTGGATTTCGGACTTGCGTACGAGCAGTACTTC. This gives the protein CASSLDFGLAYEQYF.

The chain recombines TRBV7-8 with TRBJ2-1; TRBD2 might be the D (5 bases). V was trimmed by 1 base and J by 7 bases, leaving 14 bases between them. The CDR3 is made up of 15 amino acids. CDR1 is SGHVS, CDR2 FQNEAQ, per germline. This chain's CDR3 is CASSLGPGSLNEQFF. The CDR3 DNA follows: TGTGCCAGCAGCTTAGGCCCGGGGAGCCTGAATGAGCAGTTCTTC. The entire variable domain, with the rest obtained from reference TRBV7-8 and TRBJ2-1, is as follows: GAGVSQSPRYKVAKRGQDVALRCDPISGHVSLFWYQQALGQGPEFLTYFQNEAQLDKSGLPSDRFFAERPEGSVSTLKIQRTQQEDSAVYLCASSLGPGSLNEQFFGPGTRLTVL.

This clone has only a few counts. The rearrangement links TRBV9 to TRBJ2-1; TRBD1 might be the D (6 bases). V was clipped by 3 bases and J by 10 bases, with 20 bases between them. This CDR3 has 15 residues. Germline V gene data show CDR1 as SGDLS and CDR2 as YYNGEE. The DNA for the CDR3 is TGTGCCAGCAGCGCGAGGAATCCGGGACATGACGAGCAGTTCTTC. It specifies CASSARNPGHDEQFF.

V is TRBV7-9 and J is TRBJ2-7; TRBD2 agrees at 7 bases. The trim removed 8 bases at V and 0 bases at J, leaving 4 bases unmatched. The CDR3 extends over 13 amino acids. Germline V gene lookup returns CDR1 SEHNR and CDR2 FQNEAQ (reference sequence). The CDR3 region is CASQGGNSYEQYF. The CDR3 DNA follows: TGTGCCAGCCAGGGAGGGAACTCCTACGAGCAGTACTTC.

V and J are TRBV19 and TRBJ2-2; 10 bases are shared with TRBD2. V was pared by 5 bases and J by 6 bases, with 9 bases of the junction left unmatched. The CDR3 loop spans 16 amino acids. Germline V gene data show CDR1 as LNHDA and CDR2 as SQIVND (reference sequence). CDR3: CASSVSGRFRSGELFF. DNA of the CDR3: TGTGCCAGTAGTGTTAGCGGGAGGTTTCGTTCCGGGGAGCTGTTTTTT.